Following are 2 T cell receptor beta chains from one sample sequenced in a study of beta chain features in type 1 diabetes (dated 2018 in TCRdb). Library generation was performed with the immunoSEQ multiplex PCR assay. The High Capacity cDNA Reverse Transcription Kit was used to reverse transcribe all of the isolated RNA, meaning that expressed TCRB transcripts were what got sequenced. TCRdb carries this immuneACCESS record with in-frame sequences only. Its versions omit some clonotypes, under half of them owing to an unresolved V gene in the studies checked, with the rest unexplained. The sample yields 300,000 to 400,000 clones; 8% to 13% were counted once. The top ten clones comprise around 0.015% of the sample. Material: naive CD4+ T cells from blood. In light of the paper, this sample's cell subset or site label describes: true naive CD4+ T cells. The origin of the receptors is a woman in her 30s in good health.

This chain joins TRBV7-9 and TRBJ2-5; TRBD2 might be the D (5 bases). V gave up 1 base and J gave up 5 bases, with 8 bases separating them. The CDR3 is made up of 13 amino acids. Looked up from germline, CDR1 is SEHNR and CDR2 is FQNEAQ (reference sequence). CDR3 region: CASSLGGLETQYF. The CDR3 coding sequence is TGTGCCAGCAGCTTAGGAGGGCTGGAGACCCAGTACTTC.

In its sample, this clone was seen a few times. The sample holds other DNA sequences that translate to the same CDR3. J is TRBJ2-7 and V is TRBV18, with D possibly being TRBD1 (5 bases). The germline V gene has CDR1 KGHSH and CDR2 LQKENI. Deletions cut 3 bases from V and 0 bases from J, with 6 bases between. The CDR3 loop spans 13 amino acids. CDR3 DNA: TGTGCCAGCTCACCCCAGGGCTCCTACGAGCAGTACTTC. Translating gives CASSPQGSYEQYF.